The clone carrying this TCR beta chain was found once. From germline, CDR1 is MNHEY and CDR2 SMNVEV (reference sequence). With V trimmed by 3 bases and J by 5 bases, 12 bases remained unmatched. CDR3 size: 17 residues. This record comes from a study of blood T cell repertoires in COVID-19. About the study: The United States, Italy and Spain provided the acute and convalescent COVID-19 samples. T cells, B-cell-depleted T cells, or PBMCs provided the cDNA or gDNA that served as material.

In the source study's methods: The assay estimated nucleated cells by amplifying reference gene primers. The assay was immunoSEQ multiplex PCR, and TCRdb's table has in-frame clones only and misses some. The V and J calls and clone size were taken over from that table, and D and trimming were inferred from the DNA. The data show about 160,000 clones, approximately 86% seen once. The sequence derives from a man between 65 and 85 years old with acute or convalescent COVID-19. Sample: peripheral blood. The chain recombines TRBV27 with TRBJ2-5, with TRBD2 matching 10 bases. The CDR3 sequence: CASSFLWEREGRETQYF. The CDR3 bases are TGTGCCAGCAGTTTTCTCTGGGAGCGGGAGGGCCGCGAGACCCAGTACTTC.